This T cell receptor beta chain was captured by sequencing in a study of T-cell memory formation after mild COVID-19. On the study more broadly: TCR clusters were mostly confined to one donor each. Findings of the study overall: Contracting clones localized mainly to CM and EM when CD4+ and mainly to EMRA when CD8+. CD4/CD8 balance characterized clones contracting day 15 to 85, and CD4+ skew characterized later expanders.

Looked up from germline, CDR1 is SGHVS and CDR2 is FQNEAQ. The V gene end was trimmed by 5 bases and the J gene end by 3 bases; junction bases not matched to a gene: 7. The CDR3 has 16 amino acids. One entry per CDR3 protein, called by TCRdb with MiXCR from the 5' RACE reads. Seen here are about 150,000 distinct CDR3 sequences, 20% to 25% observed once, and the top ten hold about 24%. This clonotype was seen at least ten times. Its target is not known. The clonotype was recovered from an adult woman who had mild COVID-19 (a few samples of this study predate the infection). Cell type and time point are not known. Sequencing input: PBMCs or a T cell subset sorted from them (not recorded which). The gene calls are TRBV7-8 and TRBJ1-6; TRBD1 agrees at 7 bases. The CDR3 is CASSRDRDLYNSPLHF. The CDR3 nucleotides are TGTGCCAGCAGCCGGGACAGAGACCTCTATAATTCACCCCTCCACTTT.